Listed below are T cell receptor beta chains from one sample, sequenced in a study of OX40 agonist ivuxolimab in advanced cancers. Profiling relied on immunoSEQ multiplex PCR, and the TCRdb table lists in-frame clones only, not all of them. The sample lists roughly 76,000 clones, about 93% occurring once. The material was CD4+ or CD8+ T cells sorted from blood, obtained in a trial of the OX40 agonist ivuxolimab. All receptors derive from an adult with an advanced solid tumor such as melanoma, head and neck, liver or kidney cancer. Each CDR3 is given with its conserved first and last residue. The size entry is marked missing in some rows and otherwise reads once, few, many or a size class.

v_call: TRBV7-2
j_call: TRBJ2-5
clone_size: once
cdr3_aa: CASSLEFRVPETQYF

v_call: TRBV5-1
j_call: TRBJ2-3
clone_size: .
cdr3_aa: CASSSRDYYTDTQYF

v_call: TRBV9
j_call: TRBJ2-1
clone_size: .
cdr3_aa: CASRDRQGKGYNEQFF

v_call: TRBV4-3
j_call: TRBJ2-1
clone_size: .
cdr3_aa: CASSQDRADYYNEQFF

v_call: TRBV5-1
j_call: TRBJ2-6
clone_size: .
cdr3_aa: CASRLTGLAGANVLTF

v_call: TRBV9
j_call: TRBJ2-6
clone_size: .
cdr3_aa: CASSGHVGSGANVLTF

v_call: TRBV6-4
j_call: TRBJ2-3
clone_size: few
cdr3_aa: CASSDRTGGTDTQYF

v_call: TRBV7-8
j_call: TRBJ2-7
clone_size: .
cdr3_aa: CASSLDRGGYEQYF

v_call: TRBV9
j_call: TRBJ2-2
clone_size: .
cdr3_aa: CASSVEGRFGARGTGELFF

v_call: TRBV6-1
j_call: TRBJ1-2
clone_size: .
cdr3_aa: CASIRKGEGYGYTF

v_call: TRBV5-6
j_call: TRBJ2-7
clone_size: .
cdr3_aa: CASSLVGQGLAYEQYF

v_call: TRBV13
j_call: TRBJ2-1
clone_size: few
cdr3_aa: CASSFQNRDEQFF

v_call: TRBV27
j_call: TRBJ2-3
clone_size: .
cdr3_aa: CASSFLGLAGIDTQYF

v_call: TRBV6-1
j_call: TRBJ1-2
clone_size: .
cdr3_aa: CASSIQGTVNGYTF

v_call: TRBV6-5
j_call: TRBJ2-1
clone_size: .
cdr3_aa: CASSYAGGINEQFF

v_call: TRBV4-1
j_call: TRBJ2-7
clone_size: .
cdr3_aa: CASSLSGGYEQYF

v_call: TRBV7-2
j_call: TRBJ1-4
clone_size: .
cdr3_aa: CASNQAGQGKLFF

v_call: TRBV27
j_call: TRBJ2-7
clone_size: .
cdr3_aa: CASSFSSSYEQYF

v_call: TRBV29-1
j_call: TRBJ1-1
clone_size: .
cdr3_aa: CSSQTGGNTEAFF

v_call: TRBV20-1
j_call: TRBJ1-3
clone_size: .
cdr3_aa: CRDSPNTIYF

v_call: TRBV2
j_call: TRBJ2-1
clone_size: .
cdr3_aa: CASSEQGVYNEQFF

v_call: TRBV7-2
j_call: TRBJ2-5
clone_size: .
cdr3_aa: CASSLGGRETQYF

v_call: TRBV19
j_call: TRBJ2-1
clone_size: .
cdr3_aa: CASGTGYNEQFF

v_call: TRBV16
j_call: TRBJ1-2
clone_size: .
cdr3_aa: CASSSGPLNYGYTF

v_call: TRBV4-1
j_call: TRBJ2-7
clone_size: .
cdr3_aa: CASRPTDSYEQYF

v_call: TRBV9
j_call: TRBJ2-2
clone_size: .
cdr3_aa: CASSARYGLETGELFF

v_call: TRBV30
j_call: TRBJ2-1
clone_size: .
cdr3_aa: CAYTTSGVYNEQFF

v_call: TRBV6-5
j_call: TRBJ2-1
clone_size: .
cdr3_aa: CASSYSGGLVDEQFF

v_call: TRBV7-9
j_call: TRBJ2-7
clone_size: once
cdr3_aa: CASTPRLAGFYEQYF

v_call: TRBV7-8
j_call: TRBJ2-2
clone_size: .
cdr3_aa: CASSLGIAGELFF

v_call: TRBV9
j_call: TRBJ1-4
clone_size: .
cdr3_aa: CASSVETGQGTNEKLFF

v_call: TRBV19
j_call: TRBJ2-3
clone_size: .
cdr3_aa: CASSIRTDTQYF

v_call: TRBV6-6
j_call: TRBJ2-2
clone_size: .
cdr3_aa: CASEGQGANTGELFF

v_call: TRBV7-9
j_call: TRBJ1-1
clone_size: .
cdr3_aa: CASSLGQGVEAFF

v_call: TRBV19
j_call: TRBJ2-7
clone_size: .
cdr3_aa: CASGNWDGAYEQYF

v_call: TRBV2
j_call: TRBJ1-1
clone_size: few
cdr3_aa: CASEYRAF

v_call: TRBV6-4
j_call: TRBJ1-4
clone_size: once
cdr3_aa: CASPGQGVDEKLFF

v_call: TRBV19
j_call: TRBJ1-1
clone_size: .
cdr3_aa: CASSIPDRGSGEAFF

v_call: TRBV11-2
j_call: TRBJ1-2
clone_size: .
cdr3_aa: CASSLGRNYGYTF

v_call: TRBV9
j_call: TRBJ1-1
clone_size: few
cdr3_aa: CASSVGGLGHGEAFF

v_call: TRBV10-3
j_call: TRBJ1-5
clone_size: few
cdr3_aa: CAINSGGLNQPQHF

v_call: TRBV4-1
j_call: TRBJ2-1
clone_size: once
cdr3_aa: CASSHPALNEQFF

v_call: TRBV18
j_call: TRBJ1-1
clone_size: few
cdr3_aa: CASVPGQGSGTEAFF

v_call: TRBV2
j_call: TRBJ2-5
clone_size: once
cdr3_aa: CASSELGLLFTETQYF

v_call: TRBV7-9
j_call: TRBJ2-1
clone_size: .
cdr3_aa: CASSFGNEQFF

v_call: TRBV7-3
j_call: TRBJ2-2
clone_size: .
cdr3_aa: CASRSAGREELFF

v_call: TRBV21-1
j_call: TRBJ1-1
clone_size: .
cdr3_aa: CASSKDRDASRAFF

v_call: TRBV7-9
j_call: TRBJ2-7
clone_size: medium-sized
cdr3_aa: CASSLGPIFYEQYF

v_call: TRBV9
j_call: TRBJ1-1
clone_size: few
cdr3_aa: CASTPMNTEAFF

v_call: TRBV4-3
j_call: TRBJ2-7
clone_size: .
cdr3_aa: CASSQDEAGYEQYF